This TCR beta chain was captured by sequencing in a study of Ad26.COV2.S vaccination and SARS-CoV-2 variants. Overall study: Ad26.COV2.S, an intramuscular injection, was given once or twice 56 days apart.

Germline V gives CDR1 SEHNR, CDR2 FQNEAQ (reference sequence). The CDR3 totals 15 residues. Trimming cost V 3 bases and J 5 bases; bases outside gene matches: 8. Generated by immunoSEQ multiplex PCR, the TCRdb table keeps only in-frame clones and is missing some. The data hold about 440,000 clones, with about 90% observed a single time. Treatment noted: 19 received Ad26.COV2.S at low or high dose, single or two shots; 5 received placebo; per-sample allocation not given. All samples were drawn on day 63, counting from the first vaccine or placebo injection. The study used a vaccine consisting of an Ad26 vector that expressed Wuhan-strain SARS-CoV-2 spike. The study's findings and limits: Researchers cautioned that TCR breadth and depth analyses may have underestimated total T cell responses. Comparable non-spike TCR breadth was observed in vaccine and placebo recipients.

Regarding this clone: Its antigen is as yet unknown.

The rearrangement joins TRBV7-9 to TRBJ2-5; TRBD2 aligns across 8 bases. The TCR was taken from a person aged 18-60 years who received the Ad26.COV2.S COVID-19 vaccine or a placebo. Sequencing used peripheral blood, obtained in a trial of Ad26.COV2.S vaccine versus placebo. The CDR3 region has the DNA TGTGCCAGCAGCTTGGAGCTAGCGGGTCGGGAGACCCAGTACTTC. This codes for CASSLELAGRETQYF.